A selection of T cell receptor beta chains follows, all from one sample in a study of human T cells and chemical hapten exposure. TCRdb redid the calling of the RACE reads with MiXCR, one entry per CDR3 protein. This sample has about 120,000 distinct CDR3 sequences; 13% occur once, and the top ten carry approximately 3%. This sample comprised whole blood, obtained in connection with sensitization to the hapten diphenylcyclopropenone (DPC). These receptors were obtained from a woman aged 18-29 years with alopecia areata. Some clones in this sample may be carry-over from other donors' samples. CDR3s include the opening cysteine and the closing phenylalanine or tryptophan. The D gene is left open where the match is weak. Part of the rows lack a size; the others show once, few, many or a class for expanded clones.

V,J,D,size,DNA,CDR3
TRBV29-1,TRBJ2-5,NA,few,TGCAGCGTTGAAATGATAGAGACCCAGTACTTC,CSVEMIETQYF
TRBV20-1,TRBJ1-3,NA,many,TGCAGTGCTAGAGAGCGGGGCCTATCTGGAAACACCATATATTTT,CSARERGLSGNTIYF
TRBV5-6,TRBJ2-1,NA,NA,TGTGCCAGCAGCCGGCAACTAGGCTACAATGAGCAGTTCTTC,CASSRQLGYNEQFF
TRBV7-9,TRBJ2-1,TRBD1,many,TGTGCCAGCAGGCAAGCAGGGGGCAGCTACAATGAGCAGTTCTTC,CASRQAGGSYNEQFF
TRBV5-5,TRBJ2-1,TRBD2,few,TGTGCCAGCAGTTACCTAGCGGGGGGTGCCAATGAGCAGTTCTTC,CASSYLAGGANEQFF
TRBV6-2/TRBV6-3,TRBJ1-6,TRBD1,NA,TGTGCCAGCACCACGACAGGGTTGAATCCCTATAATTCACCCCTCCACTTT,CASTTTGLNPYNSPLHF
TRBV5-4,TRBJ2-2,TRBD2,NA,TGTGCCAGCAGCTTGGCCGTCAGCGGGGGTGCTAGTACCGGGGAGCTGTTTTTT,CASSLAVSGGASTGELFF
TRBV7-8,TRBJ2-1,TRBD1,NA,TGTGCCAGCAGCTTAGAGGCCGAGGGGGCCTACTGGGAGCAGTTCTTC,CASSLEAEGAYWEQFF
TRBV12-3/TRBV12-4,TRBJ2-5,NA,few,TGTGCCAGCAGTTCCCCGGGGAGGCGAAAGACCCAGTACTTC,CASSSPGRRKTQYF
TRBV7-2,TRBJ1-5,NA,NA,TGTGCCAGCAGCTTCCCAGGGAGCAATCAGCCCCAGCATTTT,CASSFPGSNQPQHF
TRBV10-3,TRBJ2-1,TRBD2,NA,TGTGCCATCAGTGAGTCTGGCGGGGGACGAAATGAGCAGTTCTTC,CAISESGGGRNEQFF
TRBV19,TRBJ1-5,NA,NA,TGTGCGGCGAGCGCGCTACGGAATCAGCCCCAGCATTTT,CAASALRNQPQHF
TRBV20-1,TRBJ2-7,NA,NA,TGCAGTACCATAGACTCTAAAGGCTACGAGCAGTACTTC,CSTIDSKGYEQYF
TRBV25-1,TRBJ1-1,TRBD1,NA,TGTGCCAGCAGTGAAGGGACAGGGTCTGAAGCTTTCTTT,CASSEGTGSEAFF
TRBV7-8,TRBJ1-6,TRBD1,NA,TGTGCCAGCAGCTTAGACCCAGGGGGCATAAATTCACCCCTCCACTTT,CASSLDPGGINSPLHF
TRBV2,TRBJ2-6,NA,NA,TGTGCCAGCAGGGACAGACGCTCTGGGGCCAACGTCCTGACTTTC,CASRDRRSGANVLTF
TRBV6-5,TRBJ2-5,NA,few,TGTGCCACCCACCGGGGTGAGGCCCAGTACTTC,CATHRGEAQYF
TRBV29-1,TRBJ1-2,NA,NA,TGCAGCGTTGAAGTCCGGACACCCAACTATGGCTACACCTTC,CSVEVRTPNYGYTF
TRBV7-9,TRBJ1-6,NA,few,TGTGCCAGCAGCTGGGACACCCAGAATTCACCCCTCCACTTT,CASSWDTQNSPLHF
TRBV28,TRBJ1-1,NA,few,TGTGCCAGCAGTTCGACGGTTCGGGGTGCTTTCTTT,CASSSTVRGAFF
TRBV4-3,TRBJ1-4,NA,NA,TGCGCCAGCAGCCGCACAGGGTTCTTTAATGAAAAACTGTTTTTT,CASSRTGFFNEKLFF
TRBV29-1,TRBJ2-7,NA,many,TGCAGCGTTGCCCCGAGGGGGGGGCGCGAGCAGTACTTC,CSVAPRGGREQYF
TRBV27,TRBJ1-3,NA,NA,TGTGCCAGGAATATCGCCCCCATATATTTT,CARNIAPIYF
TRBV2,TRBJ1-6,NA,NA,TGTGCCAGCAGTGAGTTTGGGAGCTCCTATAATTCACCCCTCCACTTT,CASSEFGSSYNSPLHF
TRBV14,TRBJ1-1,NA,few,TGTGCCAGCAGCCCGACCGGCGGGGGAGCTTTCTTT,CASSPTGGGAFF
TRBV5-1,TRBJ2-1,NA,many,TGCGCCAGCAGCTTGGTAGGGGACTCCTACAATGAGCAGTTCTTC,CASSLVGDSYNEQFF
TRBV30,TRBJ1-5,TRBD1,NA,TGTGCCTGGAGTGGCGGACAGGGGGATGGGGATCAGCCCCAGCATTTT,CAWSGGQGDGDQPQHF
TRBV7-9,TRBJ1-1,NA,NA,TGTGCCAGCAGACACCCGACAGGACTGAACACTGAAGCTTTCTTT,CASRHPTGLNTEAFF
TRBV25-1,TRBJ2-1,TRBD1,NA,TGTGCCAGCAGTGAACACAGGGGTAACAATGAGCAGTTCTTC,CASSEHRGNNEQFF
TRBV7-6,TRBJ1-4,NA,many,TGTGCCAGCAGCAACGACAGGTCGGATAATGAAAAACTGTTTTTT,CASSNDRSDNEKLFF
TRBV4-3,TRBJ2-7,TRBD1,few,TGCGCCAGCAGCCAAGAGAAGACAGGGAGCTACGAGCAGTACTTC,CASSQEKTGSYEQYF
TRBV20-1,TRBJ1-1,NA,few,TGCAGTGCTAGAGGAGGGGTACACACTGAAGCTTTCTTT,CSARGGVHTEAFF
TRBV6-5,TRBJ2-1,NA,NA,TGTGCCAGCAGTTACTCGTCCCATGAGCAGTTCTTC,CASSYSSHEQFF
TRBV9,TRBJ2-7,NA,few,TGTGCCAGCAGCGTAAACACCAACTACGAGCAGTACTTC,CASSVNTNYEQYF
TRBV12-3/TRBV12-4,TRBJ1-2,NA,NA,TGTGCCAGCAGCCAGATGGTCGGCTACACCTTC,CASSQMVGYTF
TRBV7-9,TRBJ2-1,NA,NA,TGTGCCAGCAGCTCACCAGGCGGGGCGGCCTACAATGAGCAGTTCTTC,CASSSPGGAAYNEQFF
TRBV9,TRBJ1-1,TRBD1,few,TGTGCCAGCAGCCCTTCCGGGACAGGGAACACTGAAGCTTTCTTT,CASSPSGTGNTEAFF
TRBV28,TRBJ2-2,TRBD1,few,TGTGCCAGCGTCGGACAGGGAGCCACCGGGGAGCTGTTTTTT,CASVGQGATGELFF
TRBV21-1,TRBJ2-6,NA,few,TGTGCCAGATCGGGACGGATCTACTCTGGGGCCAACGTCCTGACTTTC,CARSGRIYSGANVLTF
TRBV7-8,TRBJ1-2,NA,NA,TGTGCCAGCAGCTTAGCGAGACGGAGCTATGGCTACACCTTC,CASSLARRSYGYTF
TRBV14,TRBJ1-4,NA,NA,TGTGCCAGCAGCCAAGATCTTGTCCAGGGTGAAAAACTGTTTTTT,CASSQDLVQGEKLFF
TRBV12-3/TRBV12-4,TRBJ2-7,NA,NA,TGTGCCAGCAGTTTAGCGCTAGCACAGATGATGGTTTACGAGCAGTACTTC,CASSLALAQMMVYEQYF
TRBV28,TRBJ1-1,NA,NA,TGTGCCAGCAGTGAGGACACTGAAGCTTTCTTT,CASSEDTEAFF